The present TCR beta chain was sequenced within a study of multiple sclerosis patients with progressive multifocal leukoencephalopathy. As for time point: less than 15 months of natalizumab therapy. Profiling relied on immunoSEQ multiplex PCR, and the TCRdb table lists in-frame clones only, not all of them. The sample includes roughly 29,000 clones, almost 90% seen only once; the top ten take about 1.3%. The sample consisted of PBMCs, taken from a patient treated with natalizumab. The receptor was derived from a human donor with multiple sclerosis.

In DNA, the CDR3 is TGTGCCAGCAGTGAATGGGAGGTGGGGCAGCCCCAGCATTTT. Protein: CASSEWEVGQPQHF. The chain combines TRBV2 with TRBJ1-5; the D is unclear. Germline V gene lookup returns CDR1 SNHLY and CDR2 FYNNEI. V dropped 2 bases and J dropped 7 bases, with 12 bases sitting between them. The CDR3 contains 14 residues.